This TCR beta chain was sequenced in a study of shared clonotypes between healthy human individuals. Study-level results: Naive subsets tended to show greater estimated richness than memory subsets.

Turning to this clone: Its matching antigen is unknown.

Running of the assay took place at deep level. The method was immunoSEQ multiplex PCR; TCRdb's version includes in-frame clones alone and lacks a portion of them. The data show about 2.4 million clones, 90% to 95% seen once. Trimming pared 5 bases from V and 3 bases from J, leaving 14 bases between. The CDR3 has 14 residues. Germline lookup yields CDR1 LNHDA and CDR2 SQIVND (reference sequence). This receptor was taken from a man in his late teens or twenties in good health. Some clones in this sample may be carry-over from other donors' samples. The genes are TRBV19 and TRBJ2-7, with D possibly matching TRBD1 (5 bases). The sample was naive CD4+ T cells from PBMCs. The sample's subset: CD45RA+ positively selected. CDR3 sequence (DNA): TGTGCCAGTAGTCCTATAGCAGGGAACTACGAGCAGTACTTC. Translation: CASSPIAGNYEQYF. Full variable domain (remainder filled in from reference TRBV19 and TRBJ2-7): DGGITQSPKYLFRKEGQNVTLSCEQNLNHDAMYWYRQDPGQGLRLIYYSQIVNDFQKGDIAEGYSVSREKKESFPLTVTSAQKNPTAFYLCASSPIAGNYEQYFGPGTRLTVT.